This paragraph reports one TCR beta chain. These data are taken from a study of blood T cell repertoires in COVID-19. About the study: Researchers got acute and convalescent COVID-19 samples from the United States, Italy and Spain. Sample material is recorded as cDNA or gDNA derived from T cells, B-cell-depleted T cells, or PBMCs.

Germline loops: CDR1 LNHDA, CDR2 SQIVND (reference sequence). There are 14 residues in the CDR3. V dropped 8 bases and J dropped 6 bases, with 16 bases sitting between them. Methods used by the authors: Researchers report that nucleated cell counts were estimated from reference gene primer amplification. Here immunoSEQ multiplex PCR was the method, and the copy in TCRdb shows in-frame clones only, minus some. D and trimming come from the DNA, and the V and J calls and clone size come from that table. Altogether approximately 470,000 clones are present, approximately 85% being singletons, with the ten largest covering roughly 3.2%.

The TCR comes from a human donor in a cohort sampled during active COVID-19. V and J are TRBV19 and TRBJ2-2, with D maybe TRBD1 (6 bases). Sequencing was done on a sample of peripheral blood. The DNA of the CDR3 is TGTGCCAGTGGGTGGGGGCGGCGAGCCGGGGAGCTGTTTTTT. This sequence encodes CASGWGRRAGELFF. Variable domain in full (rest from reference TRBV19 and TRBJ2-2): DGGITQSPKYLFRKEGQNVTLSCEQNLNHDAMYWYRQDPGQGLRLIYYSQIVNDFQKGDIAEGYSVSREKKESFPLTVTSAQKNPTAFYLCASGWGRRAGELFFGEGSRLTVL.